Listed here is a single T cell receptor beta chain. Its antigen is unidentified. The sample comes from a study of shared clonotypes between healthy human individuals. Overall study findings and caveats: When naive CD4 clonotypes were compared across a few donors, approximately 5% were shared.

Donation came from healthy HIV-negative adults that had no recent acute infections or vaccinations. CD4+ cells yielded CD45RA+ naive and CD45RA-negative memory subsets. The method was immunoSEQ multiplex PCR; TCRdb's version includes in-frame clones alone and lacks a portion of them. The sample consists of about 2.3 million clones, about 90% of them appearing once. Germline trimming cut 5 bases from V and 2 bases from J; bases unmatched to any gene: 10. The CDR3 is made up of 16 amino acids. Germline assignment: CDR1 MNHEY and CDR2 SMNVEV (reference sequence). Material for sequencing was naive CD4+ T cells from PBMCs. Subset reported: CD45RA+ positively selected. The clonotype was recovered from a man aged 18 to 29 in good health. Some clones in this sample may be carry-over from other donors' samples. V and J are TRBV27 and TRBJ2-3; 7 nucleotides line up with TRBD2. CDR3 sequence: CASSTPSSGSTDTQYF. The CDR3 DNA sequence: TGTGCCAGCAGTACCCCTTCTAGCGGATCCACAGATACGCAGTATTTT.